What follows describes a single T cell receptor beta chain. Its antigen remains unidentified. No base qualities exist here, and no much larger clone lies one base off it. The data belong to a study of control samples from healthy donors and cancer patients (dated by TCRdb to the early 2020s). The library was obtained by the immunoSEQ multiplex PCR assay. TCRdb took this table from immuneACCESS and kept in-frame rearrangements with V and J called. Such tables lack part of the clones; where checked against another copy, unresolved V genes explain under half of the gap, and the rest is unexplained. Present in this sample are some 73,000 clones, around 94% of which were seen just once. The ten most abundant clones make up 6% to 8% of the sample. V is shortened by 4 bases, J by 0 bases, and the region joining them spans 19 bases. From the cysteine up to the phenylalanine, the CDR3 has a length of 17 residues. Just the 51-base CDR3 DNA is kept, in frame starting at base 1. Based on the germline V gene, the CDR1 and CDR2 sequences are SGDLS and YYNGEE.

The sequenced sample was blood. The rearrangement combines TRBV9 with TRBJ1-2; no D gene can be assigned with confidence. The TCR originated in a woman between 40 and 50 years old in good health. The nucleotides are TGTGCCAGCAGCCCCAACTCCGGACGGTTTACTAACTATGGCTACACCTTC. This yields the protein CASSPNSGRFTNYGYTF.